This record covers a single T cell receptor (beta chain). The data belong to a study of immune cell composition in non-small cell lung cancer. The data were produced by immunoSEQ multiplex PCR, yet TCRdb's version contains in-frame clones alone and is incomplete. The sample lists 5,000 to 7,500 clones, about 77% occurring once. This CDR3 comprises 15 residues. Germline-derived CDR1 and CDR2 are SGHRS and YFSETQ. Trimming cost V 1 base and J 4 bases; bases outside gene matches: 7. The sequencing sample was made of lung tumor tissue. The receptor was derived from a human donor with non-small cell lung cancer. The chain recombines TRBV5-1 with TRBJ2-5; TRBD2 agrees at 7 bases. The DNA for the CDR3 is TGCGCCAGCAGCTTGACCGGGGACTACACAGAGACCCAGTACTTC. Its protein is CASSLTGDYTETQYF. The variable domain in full, completed from reference TRBV5-1 and TRBJ2-5, reads KAGVTQTPRYLIKTRGQQVTLSCSPISGHRSVSWYQQTPGQGLQFLFEYFSETQRNKGNFPGRFSGRQFSNSRSEMNVSTLELGDSALYLCASSLTGDYTETQYFGPGTRLLVL.